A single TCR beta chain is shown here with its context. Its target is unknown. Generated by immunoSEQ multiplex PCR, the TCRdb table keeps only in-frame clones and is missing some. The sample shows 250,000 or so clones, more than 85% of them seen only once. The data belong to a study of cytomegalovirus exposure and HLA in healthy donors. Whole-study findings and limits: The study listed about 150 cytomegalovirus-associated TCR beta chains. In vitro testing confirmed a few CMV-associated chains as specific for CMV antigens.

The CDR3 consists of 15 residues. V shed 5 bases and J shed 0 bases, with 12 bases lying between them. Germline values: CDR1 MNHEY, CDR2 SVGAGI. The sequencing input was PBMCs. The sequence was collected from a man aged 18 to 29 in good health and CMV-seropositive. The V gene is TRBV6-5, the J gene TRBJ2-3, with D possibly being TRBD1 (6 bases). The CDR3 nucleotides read TGTGCCAGCAGTACGGACAGTCGAAGCACAGATACGCAGTATTTT. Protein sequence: CASSTDSRSTDTQYF.